The rows below give T cell receptor beta chains drawn from one sample of a study of OX40 agonist ivuxolimab in advanced cancers. Profiled with immunoSEQ multiplex PCR; TCRdb holds only in-frame clones, not every one. The table shows 70,000 to 80,000 clones, with around 86% occurring only once. Sequencing used CD4+ or CD8+ T cells sorted from blood, obtained in a trial of the OX40 agonist ivuxolimab. The receptors stem from an adult with an advanced solid tumor such as melanoma, head and neck, liver or kidney cancer. CDR3s include the opening cysteine and the closing phenylalanine or tryptophan. D genes are given only for firm matches. Some rows mark clone size as missing; the rest say once, few, many or name a class of expanded clone.

d_call clone_size j_call v_call cdr3_nt cdr3_aa
. once TRBJ2-2 TRBV7-9 TGTGCCAGCAGCCCCAAGGTCCGACTATCCGGGGAGCTGTTTTTT CASSPKVRLSGELFF
. . TRBJ1-1 TRBV28 TGTGCCAGCAGAATGACAGGTCGAGGTCCTGAAGCTTTCTTT CASRMTGRGPEAFF
TRBD1 few TRBJ2-2 TRBV27 TGTGCCAGCAGTTTCCACGGGACAGCGAACACCGGGGAGCTGTTTTTT CASSFHGTANTGELFF
TRBD1 once TRBJ2-7 TRBV7-2 TGTGCCAGCAGCTTAGCGATTTCGACAGGGTCCTACGAGCAGTACTTC CASSLAISTGSYEQYF
TRBD1 . TRBJ2-1 TRBV9 TGTGCCAGCAGGGGAGGGACAGGGGGCGTCGATGAGCAGTTCTTC CASRGGTGGVDEQFF
TRBD1 . TRBJ2-6 TRBV19 TGTGCCAGTAGTATAGAAGGGACAGGGTTCTCCTCTGGGGCCAACGTCCTGACTTTC CASSIEGTGFSSGANVLTF
TRBD2 . TRBJ2-1 TRBV19 TGTGCCAGTAAGGACCGGACTAGCGGGGAAAAGCAGTTCTTC CASKDRTSGEKQFF
. . TRBJ2-1 TRBV5-1 TGCGCCAGCAGCGCCGGGAATAACAATGAGCAGTTCTTC CASSAGNNNEQFF
. . TRBJ2-3 TRBV6-5 TGTGCCAGCAGTTACCCGGGCACAGATACGCAGTATTTT CASSYPGTDTQYF
. . TRBJ1-1 TRBV7-9 TGTGCCAGCAGCCAACGGCGGGACACTGAAGCTTTCTTT CASSQRRDTEAFF
. . TRBJ2-7 TRBV11-2 TGTGCCAGCAGCTTGATAGGGTCTTACGAGCAGTACTTC CASSLIGSYEQYF
. . TRBJ2-5 TRBV5-1 TGCGCCAGCAGCTTGAGTCAGGGTGGCCAAGAGACCCAGTACTTC CASSLSQGGQETQYF
TRBD2 . TRBJ2-3 TRBV9 TGTGCCAGCAGCGCCGGACTAGCGGGGGGGCTGGGAGATACGCAGTATTTT CASSAGLAGGLGDTQYF
. . TRBJ2-7 TRBV7-2 TGTGCCAGCAGCTTAGATTTGCGGGGAGCCTACGAGCAGTACTTC CASSLDLRGAYEQYF
. once TRBJ1-1 TRBV7-9 TGTGCCAGCAGCGTCTCCCGGGGTAGCACTGAAGCTTTCTTT CASSVSRGSTEAFF
. . TRBJ1-4 TRBV29-1 TGCAGCGTTGAAGTGGGCAGCGGAAATGAAAAACTGTTTTTT CSVEVGSGNEKLFF
. . TRBJ2-2 TRBV27 TGTGCCAGCAGTTTATCACGCGGGGATCCTACAACCGGGGAGCTGTTTTTT CASSLSRGDPTTGELFF
TRBD1 . TRBJ2-1 TRBV7-3 TGTGCCAGCAGCCGGGACAGGGGGCCCAATGAGCAGTTCTTC CASSRDRGPNEQFF
. . TRBJ2-3 TRBV5-1 TGCGCCAGCAGCGCTGACGGGGAAGATACGCAGTATTTT CASSADGEDTQYF
. . TRBJ2-3 TRBV28 TGTGCCAGTCTTGGGGAGGCCGGTACAGATACGCAGTATTTT CASLGEAGTDTQYF
TRBD1 . TRBJ1-6 TRBV6-1 TGTGCCAGCAGTGAAGAGGGGACAGCGAATTCACCCCTCCACTTT CASSEEGTANSPLHF
. once TRBJ1-2 TRBV7-8 TGTGCCAGCAGCTTAGTTGAGGGGCGTAGCTATGGCTACACCTTC CASSLVEGRSYGYTF
. . TRBJ1-5 TRBV5-1 TGCGCCAGCAGCCCCACAGGGTCGGGCAATCAGCCCCAGCATTTT CASSPTGSGNQPQHF
. . TRBJ2-1 TRBV27 TGTGCCAGCCGCACAGGGTACAATGAGCAGTTCTTC CASRTGYNEQFF
. . TRBJ1-4 TRBV28 TGTGCCAGCAGTTCCTCCGTGAGAGGAGAAAAACTGTTTTTT CASSSSVRGEKLFF
. . TRBJ2-7 TRBV10-3 TGTGCCATCAGTGCTAAGACAGCCTCCTCCTACGAGCAGTACTTC CAISAKTASSYEQYF
TRBD1 . TRBJ1-1 TRBV5-8 TGTGCCAGCAGCTTGGCCGGGGGGACAGTAAACACTGAAGCTTTCTTT CASSLAGGTVNTEAFF
. . TRBJ2-5 TRBV30 TGTGCCTGGAGTGTTGGGCTACAAGAGACCCAGTACTTC CAWSVGLQETQYF
. . TRBJ1-2 TRBV5-6 TGTGCCAGCAGCTTGATACAGGGTAACTATGGCTACACCTTC CASSLIQGNYGYTF
. . TRBJ2-1 TRBV5-4 TGTGCCAGCAGCTCGAGGGACACCTACAATGAGCAGTTCTTC CASSSRDTYNEQFF
. . TRBJ1-6 TRBV27 TGTGCCAGCAGTCCTCTAAGCTCCTATAATTCACCCCTCCACTTT CASSPLSSYNSPLHF
TRBD1 . TRBJ2-7 TRBV19 TGTGCCAGTAGTAGAGTGGGACAGAACCTTCCCGCCTACGAGCAGTACTTC CASSRVGQNLPAYEQYF
TRBD1 . TRBJ1-1 TRBV6-1 TGTGCCAGTGGGACAGAGATGAACACTGAAGCTTTCTTT CASGTEMNTEAFF
TRBD1 . TRBJ2-1 TRBV6-6 TGTGCCAGCAGTCCCCGGGACAGGAGTGAGCAGTTCTTC CASSPRDRSEQFF
TRBD2 . TRBJ2-5 TRBV27 TGTGCCAGCAGTTTGGGGACTAGCGGGAGGTGGGAGACCCAGTACTTC CASSLGTSGRWETQYF
. . TRBJ2-1 TRBV6-4 TGTGCCAGCAGTGTCGAGGGAGGAGAATACAATGAGCAGTTCTTC CASSVEGGEYNEQFF
TRBD1 . TRBJ1-3 TRBV6-1 TGTGCCAGCTACAGGGGGTCCTCTGGAAACACCATATATTTT CASYRGSSGNTIYF
. . TRBJ2-1 TRBV27 TGTGCCAGCAGTTTACAAGGGACGCCAAATTCCTACAATGAGCAGTTCTTC CASSLQGTPNSYNEQFF
. . TRBJ1-5 TRBV6-6 TGTGCCAGCAGTAACTTGGGAAATAGCAATCAGCCCCAGCATTTT CASSNLGNSNQPQHF
TRBD2 . TRBJ2-5 TRBV7-3 TGTGCCAGCAGCGCTACTAGCGGGAGGGCCGGGGAGACCCAGTACTTC CASSATSGRAGETQYF
. once TRBJ1-1 TRBV27 TGTGCCAGCCTCGCCTTGAACACTGAAGCTTTCTTT CASLALNTEAFF
. . TRBJ2-5 TRBV4-2 TGTGCCAGCAGCCAAGATGGAAGGGGCGGGGCCCAGTACTTC CASSQDGRGGAQYF
. . TRBJ2-3 TRBV7-2 TGTGCCAGCAGCTTTTTACAGCTTACAGATACGCAGTATTTT CASSFLQLTDTQYF
. . TRBJ1-5 TRBV6-6 TGTGCCAGCCGCCTTCCTCATAGCAATCAGCCCCAGCATTTT CASRLPHSNQPQHF